Following are 32 T cell receptor beta chains from one sample sequenced in a study of blood T cell repertoires in COVID-19 (dated by TCRdb to the early 2020s). Library creation used the immunoSEQ multiplex PCR assay. Imported from immuneACCESS, the table was reduced by TCRdb to in-frame sequences with V and J called. These copies leave out some clones; in studies compared against another copy, an unresolved V gene accounts for under half, and the cause of the remainder is not known. Across this sample there are some 200,000 clones, with roughly 80% seen only once. Around 2.7% of the sample goes to the ten largest clones. The sample consisted of peripheral blood. These receptors were obtained from a woman aged 25 to 39 who had recovered from COVID-19.

This chain uses TRBV28 with TRBJ1-5; no reliable D call. Germline V gene lookup returns CDR1 MDHEN and CDR2 SYDVKM. This CDR3 comprises 14 residues. The V end lost 5 bases, the J end lost 8 bases, and 16 bases lay between the germline ends. The CDR3 coding sequence is TGTGCCAGCAGTCGCCCGGGATCTGGGGAGCCCCAGCATTTT. Translating it yields CASSRPGSGEPQHF.

The genes are TRBV5-4 and TRBJ2-1; 9 bases fit TRBD1. Germline-derived CDR1 and CDR2 are SGHNT and YYREEE (reference sequence). The V gene end was trimmed by 5 bases and the J gene end by 7 bases; junction bases not matched to a gene: 10. The CDR3 has 15 amino acids. CDR3 in amino acids: CASSPTGGARNEQFF. The CDR3 nucleotides read TGTGCCAGCAGTCCCACAGGGGGCGCGAGAAATGAGCAGTTCTTC. Full variable domain (missing parts from reference TRBV5-4 and TRBJ2-1): ETGVTQSPTHLIKTRGQQVTLRCSSQSGHNTVSWYQQALGQGPQFIFQYYREEENGRGNFPPRFSGLQFPNYSSELNVNALELDDSALYLCASSPTGGARNEQFFGPGTRLTVL.

The gene calls are TRBV4-1 and TRBJ2-1; D may be TRBD2 (5 bases). Germline V gene lookup returns CDR1 MGHRA and CDR2 YSYEKL. The length of the CDR3 is 19 residues. Trimming cost V 2 bases and J 0 bases, with 20 bases left between them. The CDR3 loop reads CASSQILLRSSGSYNEQFF. CDR3 in DNA: TGCGCCAGCAGCCAAATCCTATTGAGGTCAAGCGGCTCCTACAATGAGCAGTTCTTC.

J is TRBJ1-2 and V is TRBV5-5; 9 bases line up with TRBD1. CDR3 length: 14 amino acids. Trimming took 5 bases from V and 1 from J; bases not matched to a gene: 3. Germline CDR1 and CDR2: SGHKS and YYEKEE (reference sequence). The CDR3 is CASRRTGVNYGYTF. The CDR3 DNA sequence: TGTGCCAGCAGACGGACAGGGGTTAACTATGGCTACACCTTC.

The CDR3 nucleotides read TGTGCCAGCAGCCCCGGGACTAGCGGGACTAGCACAGATACGCAGTATTTT. Encoded protein: CASSPGTSGTSTDTQYF. The rearrangement joins TRBV7-3 to TRBJ2-3, with 13 bases lining up with TRBD2. Per germline, CDR1 SGHTA and CDR2 FQGTGA. Unmatched junction bases numbered 5, after V lost 5 bases and J lost 0 bases. CDR3 length: 17 amino acids.

The V gene is TRBV15, the J gene TRBJ1-2, with D maybe TRBD1 (5 bases). With 3 bases removed from V and 6 bases from J, the gap between germline ends came to 11 bases. The CDR3 extends over 13 amino acids. Per the germline V gene, CDR1 is LNHNV and CDR2 is YYDKDF (reference sequence). This CDR3 is CATSRGEGDGYTF. DNA for the CDR3: TGTGCCACCAGCAGGGGGGAGGGCGATGGCTACACCTTC.

The chain is built from TRBV24-1 and TRBJ1-1; 9 nucleotides agree with TRBD1. V trimming: 7 bases; J trimming: 5 bases; junction bases outside the gene matches: 10. This CDR3 has 15 amino acids. The germline gives CDR1 KGHDR, CDR2 SFDVKD. The CDR3 loop reads CATRGQGSFGTEAFF. The CDR3 coding sequence is TGTGCCACCAGAGGACAGGGGAGTTTCGGAACTGAAGCTTTCTTT.

The gene calls are TRBV7-3 and TRBJ2-3; 11 nucleotides line up with TRBD1. This CDR3 has 16 amino acids. J lost 2 bases, V lost 5 bases, and 6 bases had no gene match. The germline V gene has CDR1 SGHTA and CDR2 FQGTGA. The DNA for the CDR3 is TGTGCCAGCAGCCGGGGGACAGGGGGGCCCACAGATACGCAGTATTTT. Its translation is CASSRGTGGPTDTQYF.

This clone has more than one count but fewer than ten. The chain employs TRBV11-1 and TRBJ1-3; D call uncertain. V lost 1 base to trimming and J lost 4 bases, with 11 bases between them. This CDR3 has 15 amino acids. Per germline, CDR1 SGHAT and CDR2 FQDESV (reference sequence). This chain's CDR3 is CASSLESPLGNTIYF. Here the CDR3 DNA reads TGTGCCAGCAGCTTAGAATCTCCTCTCGGAAACACCATATATTTT.

The chain employs TRBV9 and TRBJ2-7; tentative D call: TRBD1 (5 bases). Between the trimmed V and J ends, which lost 4 bases and 4 bases, there was a span of 18 bases. Germline V CDR1 and CDR2: SGDLS, YYNGEE. The CDR3 has 15 residues. The CDR3 coding sequence is TGTGCCAGCAGCCCGGCAGGGCCATACTTTTACGAGCAGTACTTC. This encodes CASSPAGPYFYEQYF.

The V and J genes are TRBV3-1 (or the pseudogene TRBV3-2) and TRBJ2-7; D not certain. The CDR3 is made up of 13 amino acids. CDR1 LGHDT and CDR2 YNNKEL come from the germline V gene (reference sequence). V gave up 0 bases and J gave up 2 bases, with 5 bases separating them. CDR3 nucleotides: TGTGCCAGCAGCCAAGATCGGGCCTACGAGCAGTACTTC. Amino acid sequence: CASSQDRAYEQYF.

This clone was counted a single time. This chain connects TRBV19 to TRBJ2-7; D unresolved. CDR1 LNHDA and CDR2 SQIVND come from the germline V gene (reference sequence). The CDR3 is made up of 14 amino acids. V lost 7 bases and J 2 bases, leaving 15 bases between the germline ends. CDR3 region: CASTEKRFPYEQYF. The CDR3 coding sequence is TGTGCCAGTACCGAGAAGCGCTTCCCCTACGAGCAGTACTTC.

The chain joins TRBV6-5 to TRBJ1-1; D is undetermined. Germline values: CDR1 MNHEY, CDR2 SVGAGI. Deletions cut 0 bases from V and 1 base from J, with 12 bases between. This CDR3 is 16 amino acids long. The CDR3 sequence is CASSYSLGGENTEAFF. CDR3 bases: TGTGCCAGCAGTTACTCGCTGGGAGGTGAGAACACTGAAGCTTTCTTT.

The V and J genes are TRBV9 and TRBJ2-5; the match to TRBD1 covers 9 bases. This CDR3 has 14 amino acids. CDR1 and CDR2 from the germline V gene are SGDLS and YYNGEE. Trimming cost V 4 bases and J 5 bases; bases outside gene matches: 6. DNA of the CDR3: TGTGCCAGCAGCACTGGGGACAGGGCGGAGACCCAGTACTTC. The encoded protein is CASSTGDRAETQYF.

V and J are TRBV27 and TRBJ2-1; TRBD2 is a possible D gene (5 bases). Trimming removed 7 bases at V and 5 bases at J, with 9 bases between. CDR3 length: 12 residues. Germline V gene sequence: CDR1 MNHEY, CDR2 SMNVEV (reference sequence). DNA of the CDR3: TGTGCCAGCACAGGACTCCACAATGAGCAGTTCTTC. It translates to CASTGLHNEQFF.

The chain uses TRBV30 and TRBJ1-4; D is uncertain. The length of the CDR3 is 13 residues. Germline V gene lookup returns CDR1 GTSNPN and CDR2 SVGIG (reference sequence). The V gene lost 7 bases and the J gene lost 6 bases, with 15 bases spanning the gap. The CDR3 here is CASGGNFYEKLFF. CDR3 in DNA: TGTGCCTCCGGCGGGAACTTTTATGAAAAACTGTTTTTT.

The chain is built from TRBV5-1 and TRBJ2-7, with 11 bases fitting TRBD1. V dropped 1 base and J dropped 6; count of bases not matched to a gene: 3. The V gene's germline CDR1 is SGHRS and CDR2 YFSETQ. The CDR3 has 14 amino acids. CDR3 sequence (DNA): TGCGCCAGCAGCTTGACCGGGACAGGGGGCGAGCAGTACTTC. This gives the protein CASSLTGTGGEQYF.

Concerning this clone: The same CDR3 arises from other DNA sequences in this sample as well. The V and J genes are TRBV6-5 and TRBJ1-5; D unclear. This CDR3 is 13 amino acids long. V gave up 3 bases and J gave up 2 bases, with 5 bases separating them. In germline, CDR1 is MNHEY, CDR2 SVGAGI. CDR3 sequence reads: CASSYTGNQPQHF. The CDR3 bases are TGTGCCAGCAGTTATACTGGCAATCAGCCCCAGCATTTT.

In this sample, this clone turned up many times. The gene calls are TRBV5-5 and TRBJ1-2; 9 bases are a match to TRBD1. The CDR3 has 15 residues. V lost 0 bases and J lost 4; bases outside the gene matches: 4. Germline V CDR1 and CDR2: SGHKS, YYEKEE (reference sequence). The CDR3 coding sequence is TGTGCCAGCAGCTTGGAGGGACAGGGACCCTATGGCTACACCTTC. Residues: CASSLEGQGPYGYTF.

The V and J genes are TRBV9 and TRBJ1-6; 11 bases are shared with TRBD1. From germline, CDR1 is SGDLS and CDR2 YYNGEE. The CDR3 loop spans 15 amino acids. V lost 3 bases and J lost 6; bases outside the gene matches: 2. CDR3 coding DNA: TGTGCCAGCAGCGCTGGGACAGGGGGTAATTCACCCCTCCACTTT. Translating it yields CASSAGTGGNSPLHF.

The chain carries TRBV7-3 and TRBJ2-1; possible D gene TRBD2, 6 bases. This CDR3 comprises 15 residues. The germline V and J ends were trimmed by 4 bases and 0 bases, with 10 bases remaining between them. Germline-derived CDR1 and CDR2 are SGHTA and FQGTGA. In DNA form, the CDR3 reads TGTGCCAGCAGCTACGGAGGGAGCTCCTACAATGAGCAGTTCTTC. It translates to CASSYGGSSYNEQFF.

The chain employs TRBV2 and TRBJ1-5; 9 nucleotides align to TRBD1. V was clipped by 7 bases and J by 7 bases; unmatched bases: 11. CDR1 is SNHLY and CDR2 is FYNNEI in the germline V gene. This CDR3 has 15 residues. The CDR3 loop is CASTLGQGRSQPQHF. The DNA for the CDR3 is TGTGCCAGCACTCTAGGACAGGGGCGCAGCCAGCCCCAGCATTTT.

V gene TRBV27 combines with J gene TRBJ1-5; TRBD1 matches 11 bases. V gave up 2 bases and J gave up 14 bases; unmatched junction bases: 5. This CDR3 has 13 amino acids. Germline V gene data show CDR1 as MNHEY and CDR2 as SMNVEV (reference sequence). The CDR3 nucleotides read TGTGCCAGCAGTTTAGGACAGGGGGCATTCGAGCATTTT. This translates into CASSLGQGAFEHF.

The chain employs TRBV10-3 and TRBJ1-1; 7 bases are shared with TRBD1. Germline trimming cut 4 bases from V and 3 bases from J; bases unmatched to any gene: 5. From germline, CDR1 is ENHRY and CDR2 SYGVKD. The CDR3 is 14 amino acids. CDR3 amino acids: CAISGQGKDTEAFF. The CDR3 nucleotides read TGTGCCATCAGTGGACAGGGAAAGGACACTGAAGCTTTCTTT.

This rearrangement joins TRBV4-2 to TRBJ2-1, with 9 bases fitting TRBD2. V dropped 1 base and J dropped 9; count of bases not matched to a gene: 4. The germline V gene encodes CDR1 LGHNA and CDR2 YNFKEQ. The CDR3 contains 14 residues. CDR3 loop: CASSQVSGSGEQFF. CDR3 DNA: TGTGCCAGCAGCCAAGTTAGCGGGAGTGGTGAGCAGTTCTTC.

This clone appeared a few times. The rearrangement joins TRBV11-1 to TRBJ2-1; 7 bases agree with TRBD1. Germline values: CDR1 SGHAT, CDR2 FQDESV (reference sequence). The ends lost 5 bases at V and 4 bases at J; junction bases unmatched: 5. The CDR3 sequence is 14 residues long. The CDR3 protein is CASSLRGNYNEQFF. In DNA, the CDR3 is TGTGCCAGCAGCCTCAGGGGGAATTACAATGAGCAGTTCTTC. The whole variable domain, remainder taken from reference TRBV11-1 and TRBJ2-1, is EAEVAQSPRYKITEKSQAVAFWCDPISGHATLYWYRQILGQGPELLVQFQDESVVDDSQLPKDRFSAERLKGVDSTLKIQPAELGDSAMYLCASSLRGNYNEQFFGPGTRLTVL.

The V call is TRBV2, the J call TRBJ2-7, with TRBD2 identical over 7 bases. CDR3 length: 12 amino acids. V gave up 11 bases and J gave up 5 bases; unmatched junction bases: 9. The germline V gene has CDR1 SNHLY and CDR2 FYNNEI. The CDR3, as DNA: TGTGCCGGGGGGGAGGGAATCGACGAGCAGTACTTC. Translating gives CAGGEGIDEQYF.

This clone was detected only a few times. V gene TRBV5-1 combines with J gene TRBJ1-3; D unresolved. Deletions cut 0 bases from V and 0 bases from J, with 7 bases between. Germline values: CDR1 SGHRS, CDR2 YFSETQ. The CDR3 consists of 15 residues. In DNA form, the CDR3 reads TGCGCCAGCAGCTTGGGACAAAACTCTGGAAACACCATATATTTT. As protein: CASSLGQNSGNTIYF.

This clone was detected once. V and J are TRBV29-1 and TRBJ2-1; D remains ambiguous. Trimming cost V 2 bases and J 7 bases, with 12 bases left between them. This CDR3 is 13 amino acids long. Germline V gene lookup returns CDR1 SQVTM and CDR2 ANQGSEA. CDR3 amino acids: CSVEHYEINEQFF. As DNA, the CDR3 is TGCAGCGTTGAACACTACGAGATAAATGAGCAGTTCTTC.

This clone was seen only a few times. This chain connects TRBV19 to TRBJ1-4; the match to TRBD1 covers 7 bases. CDR3 size: 14 residues. Germline V CDR1 and CDR2: LNHDA, SQIVND (reference sequence). The trim removed 6 bases at V and 0 bases at J, leaving 1 base unmatched. The CDR3 here is CASRDRATNEKLFF. As DNA, the CDR3 is TGTGCCAGTAGAGACAGGGCAACTAATGAAAAACTGTTTTTT. Filled out from reference TRBV19 and TRBJ1-4, the complete variable domain reads DGGITQSPKYLFRKEGQNVTLSCEQNLNHDAMYWYRQDPGQGLRLIYYSQIVNDFQKGDIAEGYSVSREKKESFPLTVTSAQKNPTAFYLCASRDRATNEKLFFGSGTQLSVL.

This rearrangement joins TRBV10-1 to TRBJ2-1; 13 nucleotides line up with TRBD2. V was clipped by 1 base and J by 8 bases; unmatched bases: 8. Germline CDR1 reads WNHNN; CDR2 reads SYGVQD (reference sequence). The length of the CDR3 is 17 residues. The CDR3 is CASSEWGTSGTNHEQFF. CDR3 coding DNA: TGCGCCAGCAGTGAGTGGGGGACTAGCGGGACGAACCATGAGCAGTTCTTC.

The V gene is TRBV4-1, the J gene TRBJ2-5; possible D gene TRBD1, 5 bases. Germline V gene lookup returns CDR1 MGHRA and CDR2 YSYEKL. Trimming stripped 0 bases from V and 3 bases from J, with 11 bases between. The CDR3 sequence is 15 residues long. This CDR3 reads CASSQDEYRKETQYF. Here the CDR3 DNA reads TGCGCCAGCAGCCAAGATGAGTACAGGAAAGAGACCCAGTACTTC.